This T cell receptor beta chain was recovered during a study of naive and memory T cell subsets. Study conclusions and caveats: Naive repertoires, especially CD8, held a few larger clonotypes, possibly memory cells re-expressing CD45RA.

This clonotype was counted many times. The antigen is unknown. This CDR3 is built from 18 residues. Germline CDR1 is SGHNT and CDR2 is YYREEE (reference sequence). With 4 bases removed from V and 0 bases from J, the gap between germline ends came to 22 bases. The beta constant-region primer was an equimolar mix of two oligonucleotides covering TRBC1 and TRBC2. The ligated cDNA underwent four PCR rounds using SP2 and nested alpha and beta constant-region primers. TCRdb fed the UMI-ligation and nested PCR reads into MiXCR, producing one record per CDR3 protein. Of about 100,000 distinct CDR3 sequences in the sample, about 15% are singletons; the top ten hold around 2.7%.

Sequencing input: naive CD8+ T cells from blood. The rearrangement links TRBV5-4 to TRBJ1-1; D is undetermined. The clonotype originates from a human donor in good health. The CDR3 nucleotides are TGTGCCAGCAGCCCACGTGCGGAAAACAGCAGAATGAACACTGAAGCTTTCTTT. Translation gives CASSPRAENSRMNTEAFF.